The rows below give T cell receptor beta chains drawn from one sample of a study of glioma-infiltrating T cells after dendritic cell vaccination. Data came from immunoSEQ multiplex PCR; TCRdb stores just in-frame clones and leaves some out. The table has about 520 clones, around 87% seen once. The sample consisted of tumor tissue, taken before dendritic cell vaccination. These receptor sequences come from a human donor with glioblastoma. CDR3s include the opening cysteine and the closing phenylalanine or tryptophan. The D gene is left open where the match is weak. The listing skips clone size in some rows; elsewhere it reads once, few, many or a size class.

clone_size	v_call	j_call	d_call	cdr3_nt	cdr3_aa
.	TRBV9	TRBJ2-1	TRBD2	TGTGCCAGCAGCCCTAGCGGGAACTACAATGAGCAGTTCTTC	CASSPSGNYNEQFF
.	TRBV27	TRBJ2-7	TRBD1	TGTGCCAGCAGTACCAGGACAGGGGTCTACGAGCAGTACTTC	CASSTRTGVYEQYF
.	TRBV6-5	TRBJ1-4	.	TGTGCCAGCAAGAGGGACACCCGCGCGAATGAAAAACTGTTTTTT	CASKRDTRANEKLFF
.	TRBV9	TRBJ1-3	TRBD1	TGTGCCAGCAGCGGGACAGGGTCTGGAAACACCATATATTTT	CASSGTGSGNTIYF
few	TRBV14	TRBJ1-4	.	TGTGCCAGCAGCCGAAGTGACCAATCCGGGGGAAAACTGTTTTTT	CASSRSDQSGGKLFF
.	TRBV28	TRBJ2-1	TRBD2	TGTGCCAGCAGTCCCTACCTAGCGGGAGAGGGCAATGAGCAGTTCTTC	CASSPYLAGEGNEQFF
once	TRBV2	TRBJ2-3	.	TGTGCCAGCAGTGCCTCGTCCGTCGCAGATACGCAGTATTTT	CASSASSVADTQYF
.	TRBV6-6	TRBJ1-1	TRBD1	TGTGCCAGCACAGGGGGCACGCCTGAAGCTTTCTTT	CASTGGTPEAFF
.	TRBV15	TRBJ2-2	TRBD1	TGTGCCACCAGCAGAGATAGACGGACAGGGAACACCGGGGAGCTGTTTTTT	CATSRDRRTGNTGELFF
.	TRBV6-6	TRBJ2-2	TRBD2	TGTGCCAGCAGTTACTCTGCGGGAGGCAACACCGGGGAGCTGTTTTTT	CASSYSAGGNTGELFF
.	TRBV18	TRBJ2-1	TRBD1	TGTGCCAGCTCCCAGCTGACAGGGGGCTTGGATGAGCAGTTCTTC	CASSQLTGGLDEQFF
.	TRBV28	TRBJ1-1	TRBD1	TGTGCCAGCAGTTTAGGGACAGGGGGCAGGCTTAATGAAGCTTTCTTT	CASSLGTGGRLNEAFF
.	TRBV11-3	TRBJ2-2	TRBD1	TGTGCCAGCAGCCGAAGTGGGACAGGGAAAACCGGGGAGCTGTTTTTT	CASSRSGTGKTGELFF
.	TRBV7-8	TRBJ2-7	.	TGTGCCAGCAGCTTAGTACAGGGACCTTCAAGGGAGCAGTACTTC	CASSLVQGPSREQYF
.	TRBV4-1	TRBJ1-2	.	TGCGCCAGCAGCCAAGATCGTGTCCGCGCAAGCTATGGCTACACCTTC	CASSQDRVRASYGYTF
.	TRBV7-8	TRBJ2-1	TRBD2	TGTGCCAGCAGCTTAGTTGGCGGGGGGGCCGGTGAGCAGTTCTTC	CASSLVGGGAGEQFF
.	TRBV9	TRBJ2-5	TRBD2	TGTGCCAGCAGCGAGGGAGCGGGAGACGAGACCCAGTACTTC	CASSEGAGDETQYF
.	TRBV27	TRBJ2-1	TRBD1	TGTGCCAGCAAGACAGGGGGCGTCATCAATGAGCAGTTCTTC	CASKTGGVINEQFF
once	TRBV10-3	TRBJ2-1	.	TGTGCCATCAGTGTACAGGGTCCCGAGCAGTTCTTC	CAISVQGPEQFF
.	TRBV13	TRBJ2-7	TRBD2	TGTGCCAGCAGCTTGCGGGGGGCCTCCACCTACGAGCAGTACTTC	CASSLRGASTYEQYF
.	TRBV15	TRBJ1-2	.	TGTGCCACCAGCAGGACAGCGAACTATGGCTACACCTTC	CATSRTANYGYTF
.	TRBV7-2	TRBJ2-3	TRBD2	TGTGCCAGCAGCTTAGGAGCGGGAGGCACAGATACGCAGTATTTT	CASSLGAGGTDTQYF
.	TRBV6-4	TRBJ2-7	.	TGTGCCAGCAGTGACACGGACAATTCTGTGCAGTACTTC	CASSDTDNSVQYF
.	TRBV6-5	TRBJ1-1	.	TGTGCCAGCAGAACAGACACTGAAGCTTTCTTT	CASRTDTEAFF
.	TRBV29-1	TRBJ2-2	TRBD2	TGCAGCGCAGCGGGAGCGAACACCGGGGAGCTGTTTTTT	CSAAGANTGELFF
.	TRBV18	TRBJ1-1	.	TGTGCCAGCTCACCTGGTTTAGACAGTAACACTGAAGCTTTCTTT	CASSPGLDSNTEAFF
.	TRBV6-6	TRBJ1-1	.	TGTGCCAGCAGTTACGAGGGATACACTGAAGCTTTCTTT	CASSYEGYTEAFF
.	TRBV5-8	TRBJ1-1	TRBD1	TGTGCCAGCTTCCCCCGTACAGGGGGCATGCACACTGAAGCTTTCTTT	CASFPRTGGMHTEAFF
.	TRBV5-5	TRBJ1-4	.	TGTGCCAGCAGCTTGGCAACAACTAATGAAAAACTGTTTTTT	CASSLATTNEKLFF
.	TRBV6-8	TRBJ1-1	.	TGTGCCAGCAGAACAGACACTGAAGCTTTCTTT	CASRTDTEAFF
.	TRBV5-1	TRBJ2-2	TRBD2	TGCGCCAGCAGCTTGAGGGGACTAGCGGGACCCGCGAACACCGGGGAGCTGTTTTTT	CASSLRGLAGPANTGELFF
.	TRBV29-1	TRBJ2-3	.	TGCAGCGTGACGGGGGGACAAAACACAGATACGCAGTATTTT	CSVTGGQNTDTQYF
.	TRBV4-1	TRBJ1-2	.	TGCGCCAGCAGCCAAGTCCCTGATAGTTCGTACTATGGCTACACCTTC	CASSQVPDSSYYGYTF
.	TRBV19	TRBJ2-7	.	TGTGCCAGTAGTCCTTCCGGGACACCGAGCTCCTACGAGCAGTACTTC	CASSPSGTPSSYEQYF
once	TRBV7-2	TRBJ1-3	.	TGTGCCAGCAGCTTAGTAGGGACACAGGGAGCTGGAAACACCATATATTTT	CASSLVGTQGAGNTIYF